The 18 T cell receptor beta chains below all came from one sample that was sequenced in a study of cytomegalovirus exposure and HLA in healthy donors. PCR primers comprised 60 Vbeta and 13 Jbeta primers. TCRdb's copy holds only in-frame clones and misses some; the assay was immunoSEQ multiplex PCR. Of 230,000 or so clones in the sample, nearly 95% are singletons; the top ten hold 1.7%. The sequenced sample was PBMCs. These TCRs come from a girl aged 2-10 years in good health and CMV-seronegative.

The chain employs TRBV6-5 and TRBJ2-7; D not certain. The CDR3 extends over 13 amino acids. The germline V and J ends were trimmed by 6 bases and 3 bases, with 12 bases remaining between them. Germline CDR1 MNHEY, CDR2 SVGAGI. The DNA of the CDR3 is TGTGCCAGCAGACCCTCCGGCGGCTACGAGCAGTACTTC. Translating gives CASRPSGGYEQYF.

The rearrangement joins TRBV11-2 to TRBJ1-5; 7 bases line up with TRBD1. CDR1 is SGHAT and CDR2 is FQNNGV in the germline V gene. The V segment lost 4 bases and the J segment 9 bases; nucleotides outside the gene matches: 6. This CDR3 is built from 13 residues. The DNA for the CDR3 is TGTGCCAGCAGCTCCGCCCCAGGGGGGCCCCAGCATTTT. It codes for CASSSAPGGPQHF.

V usage is TRBV5-6 and J usage is TRBJ2-7; possible D gene TRBD2, 5 bases. The germline V gene encodes CDR1 SGHDT and CDR2 YYEEEE. The CDR3 extends over 15 amino acids. The V end was cut by 1 base, the J end by 3 bases, with 14 bases between. For the CDR3, the DNA is TGTGCCAGCAGCTTGTTGGGAGCGTCGTACTACGAGCAGTACTTC. It is translated as CASSLLGASYYEQYF.

The genes are TRBV2 and TRBJ2-7, with D possibly being TRBD2 (5 bases). This CDR3 has 14 residues. Germline V gene lookup returns CDR1 SNHLY and CDR2 FYNNEI. Trimming stripped 7 bases from V and 3 bases from J, with 16 bases between. CDR3 protein: CASMAGVGLYEQYF. The CDR3 nucleotides are TGTGCCAGCATGGCGGGTGTCGGGCTCTACGAGCAGTACTTC.

This clone showed up just once. This chain uses TRBV9 with TRBJ2-5; 9 bases are shared with TRBD2. The CDR3 consists of 16 residues. The germline CDR1 and CDR2 sequences are SGDLS and YYNGEE. Trimming took 0 bases from V and 5 from J; bases not matched to a gene: 8. In DNA, the CDR3 is TGTGCCAGCAGCGTAGCGTCTAGCGGGGTTGGGGAGACCCAGTACTTC. It codes for CASSVASSGVGETQYF.

This clone has only one observation. The CDR3 loop is CASSHVTYNEQFF. As DNA, the CDR3 is TGTGCCAGCAGCCATGTAACTTACAATGAGCAGTTCTTC. V gene TRBV9 combines with J gene TRBJ2-1; unclear D gene. The CDR3 is 13 amino acids. V lost 4 bases and J 4 bases, leaving 9 bases between the germline ends. Germline V gene lookup returns CDR1 SGDLS and CDR2 YYNGEE.

This chain connects TRBV5-8 to TRBJ1-5; 8 bases are a match to TRBD1. The germline V gene has CDR1 SGHTS and CDR2 YDEGEE. CDR3 length equals 14 residues. Losses at the gene ends were 4 bases for V and 7 bases for J; bases not matched to a gene: 7. The CDR3 DNA reads TGTGCCAGCAGCGCCAGGGGGCTAGGGCAGCCCCAGCATTTT. This codes for CASSARGLGQPQHF.

For this clone: This same CDR3 is encoded by further DNA sequences in the sample. The rearrangement joins TRBV28 to TRBJ1-2; 7 nucleotides align to TRBD1. The CDR3 is made up of 14 amino acids. Germline assignment: CDR1 MDHEN and CDR2 SYDVKM. The V gene end was trimmed by 6 bases and the J gene end by 2 bases; junction bases not matched to a gene: 6. CDR3 amino acids: CASSSPTGNYGYTF. CDR3 DNA sequence: TGTGCCAGCAGCTCTCCGACAGGGAACTATGGCTACACCTTC.

The chain couples TRBV9 to TRBJ2-7; a weak D match, TRBD2 (6 bases). The V gene's germline CDR1 is SGDLS and CDR2 YYNGEE. The CDR3 consists of 15 residues. Between the trimmed V and J ends, which lost 1 base and 1 base, there was a span of 12 bases. CDR3 loop: CASSVRGSWSYEQYF. CDR3 in DNA: TGTGCCAGCAGCGTACGGGGGTCTTGGTCCTACGAGCAGTACTTC.

V usage is TRBV13 and J usage is TRBJ2-5; 13 bases line up with TRBD2. CDR3 length: 18 amino acids. The germline V gene encodes CDR1 PRHDT and CDR2 FYEKMQ (reference sequence). The trim removed 5 bases at V and 5 bases at J, leaving 14 bases unmatched. CDR3 sequence reads: CASSPYPGLAGVRETQYF. The CDR3 region has the DNA TGTGCCAGCAGCCCCTACCCCGGACTAGCGGGAGTTAGGGAGACCCAGTACTTC. The full variable domain, with the rest looked up from reference TRBV13 and TRBJ2-5, is AAGVIQSPRHLIKEKRETATLKCYPIPRHDTVYWYQQGPGQDPQFLISFYEKMQSDKGSIPDRFSAQQFSDYHSELNMSSLELGDSALYFCASSPYPGLAGVRETQYFGPGTRLLVL.

This clone occurred once. The chain has TRBV27 and TRBJ2-3; a weak D match, TRBD2 (6 bases). V was clipped by 5 bases and J by 4 bases, with 16 bases between them. The CDR3 loop spans 15 amino acids. Germline V gene sequence: CDR1 MNHEY, CDR2 SMNVEV (reference sequence). In DNA, the CDR3 is TGTGCCAGCAGTCACGGGACTCCTTCACCAGATACGCAGTATTTT. Its protein is CASSHGTPSPDTQYF.

The rearrangement links TRBV4-1 to TRBJ1-1, with D unclear. Per the germline V gene, CDR1 is MGHRA and CDR2 is YSYEKL. CDR3 length equals 16 residues. Trimming stripped 1 base from V and 2 bases from J, with 14 bases between. CDR3 protein: CASSQGRGEPNTEAFF. The CDR3 bases are TGCGCCAGCAGCCAAGGAAGAGGAGAGCCAAACACTGAAGCTTTCTTT.

This clone appeared a few times. V gene TRBV14 combines with J gene TRBJ2-3, with D possibly TRBD2 on 6 matching bases. The CDR3 extends over 13 amino acids. V gave up 6 bases and J gave up 2 bases, with 9 bases separating them. Germline assignment: CDR1 SGHDN and CDR2 FVKESK. The CDR3 DNA reads TGTGCCAGCAGTCGGGACTTCACAGATACGCAGTATTTT. Translated, it gives CASSRDFTDTQYF.

The chain has TRBV4-1 and TRBJ2-2; 7 nucleotides line up with TRBD1. Germline values: CDR1 MGHRA, CDR2 YSYEKL. V lost 3 bases, J lost 3 bases, and 4 bases stayed unmatched. This CDR3 has 15 residues. CDR3: CASSHLDRDTGELFF. As DNA, the CDR3 is TGCGCCAGCAGCCACCTCGACAGGGACACCGGGGAGCTGTTTTTT.

The chain uses TRBV27 and TRBJ1-5, with a possible D match to TRBD1 (6 bases). Germline V gene data show CDR1 as MNHEY and CDR2 as SMNVEV (reference sequence). Trimming removed 6 bases at V and 3 bases at J, with 12 bases between. The CDR3 is 14 amino acids. The CDR3 sequence: CASSDGQSNQPQHF. CDR3 DNA: TGTGCCAGCAGCGATGGACAGTCCAATCAGCCCCAGCATTTT.

The chain has TRBV11-1 and TRBJ2-5, with D possibly TRBD2 on 6 matching bases. There are 14 residues in the CDR3. V was shortened by 6 bases and J by 3 bases, with 14 bases between the two germline ends. In germline, CDR1 is SGHAT, CDR2 FQDESV (reference sequence). The CDR3 is CASSSPGGEETQYF. In DNA form, the CDR3 reads TGTGCCAGCAGTTCCCCCGGGGGAGAAGAGACCCAGTACTTC. Variable domain in full (rest from reference TRBV11-1 and TRBJ2-5): EAEVAQSPRYKITEKSQAVAFWCDPISGHATLYWYRQILGQGPELLVQFQDESVVDDSQLPKDRFSAERLKGVDSTLKIQPAELGDSAMYLCASSSPGGEETQYFGPGTRLLVL.

This sequence joins TRBV27 and TRBJ2-7; tentative D call: TRBD2 (6 bases). The CDR3 totals 12 residues. The germline V and J ends were trimmed by 7 bases and 11 bases, with 18 bases remaining between them. Germline V gene data show CDR1 as MNHEY and CDR2 as SMNVEV (reference sequence). The CDR3 region is CASTTFGGAEYF. The CDR3 coding sequence is TGTGCCAGCACCACCTTTGGAGGGGCAGAGTACTTC.

This rearrangement joins TRBV30 to TRBJ2-3; 9 bases fit TRBD2. CDR3 length equals 15 residues. Germline V gives CDR1 GTSNPN, CDR2 SVGIG (reference sequence). The V segment lost 0 bases and the J segment 4 bases; nucleotides outside the gene matches: 5. The CDR3 protein is CAWSVLAGGSDTQYF. The CDR3 nucleotides read TGTGCCTGGAGTGTACTGGCGGGGGGGTCAGATACGCAGTATTTT.